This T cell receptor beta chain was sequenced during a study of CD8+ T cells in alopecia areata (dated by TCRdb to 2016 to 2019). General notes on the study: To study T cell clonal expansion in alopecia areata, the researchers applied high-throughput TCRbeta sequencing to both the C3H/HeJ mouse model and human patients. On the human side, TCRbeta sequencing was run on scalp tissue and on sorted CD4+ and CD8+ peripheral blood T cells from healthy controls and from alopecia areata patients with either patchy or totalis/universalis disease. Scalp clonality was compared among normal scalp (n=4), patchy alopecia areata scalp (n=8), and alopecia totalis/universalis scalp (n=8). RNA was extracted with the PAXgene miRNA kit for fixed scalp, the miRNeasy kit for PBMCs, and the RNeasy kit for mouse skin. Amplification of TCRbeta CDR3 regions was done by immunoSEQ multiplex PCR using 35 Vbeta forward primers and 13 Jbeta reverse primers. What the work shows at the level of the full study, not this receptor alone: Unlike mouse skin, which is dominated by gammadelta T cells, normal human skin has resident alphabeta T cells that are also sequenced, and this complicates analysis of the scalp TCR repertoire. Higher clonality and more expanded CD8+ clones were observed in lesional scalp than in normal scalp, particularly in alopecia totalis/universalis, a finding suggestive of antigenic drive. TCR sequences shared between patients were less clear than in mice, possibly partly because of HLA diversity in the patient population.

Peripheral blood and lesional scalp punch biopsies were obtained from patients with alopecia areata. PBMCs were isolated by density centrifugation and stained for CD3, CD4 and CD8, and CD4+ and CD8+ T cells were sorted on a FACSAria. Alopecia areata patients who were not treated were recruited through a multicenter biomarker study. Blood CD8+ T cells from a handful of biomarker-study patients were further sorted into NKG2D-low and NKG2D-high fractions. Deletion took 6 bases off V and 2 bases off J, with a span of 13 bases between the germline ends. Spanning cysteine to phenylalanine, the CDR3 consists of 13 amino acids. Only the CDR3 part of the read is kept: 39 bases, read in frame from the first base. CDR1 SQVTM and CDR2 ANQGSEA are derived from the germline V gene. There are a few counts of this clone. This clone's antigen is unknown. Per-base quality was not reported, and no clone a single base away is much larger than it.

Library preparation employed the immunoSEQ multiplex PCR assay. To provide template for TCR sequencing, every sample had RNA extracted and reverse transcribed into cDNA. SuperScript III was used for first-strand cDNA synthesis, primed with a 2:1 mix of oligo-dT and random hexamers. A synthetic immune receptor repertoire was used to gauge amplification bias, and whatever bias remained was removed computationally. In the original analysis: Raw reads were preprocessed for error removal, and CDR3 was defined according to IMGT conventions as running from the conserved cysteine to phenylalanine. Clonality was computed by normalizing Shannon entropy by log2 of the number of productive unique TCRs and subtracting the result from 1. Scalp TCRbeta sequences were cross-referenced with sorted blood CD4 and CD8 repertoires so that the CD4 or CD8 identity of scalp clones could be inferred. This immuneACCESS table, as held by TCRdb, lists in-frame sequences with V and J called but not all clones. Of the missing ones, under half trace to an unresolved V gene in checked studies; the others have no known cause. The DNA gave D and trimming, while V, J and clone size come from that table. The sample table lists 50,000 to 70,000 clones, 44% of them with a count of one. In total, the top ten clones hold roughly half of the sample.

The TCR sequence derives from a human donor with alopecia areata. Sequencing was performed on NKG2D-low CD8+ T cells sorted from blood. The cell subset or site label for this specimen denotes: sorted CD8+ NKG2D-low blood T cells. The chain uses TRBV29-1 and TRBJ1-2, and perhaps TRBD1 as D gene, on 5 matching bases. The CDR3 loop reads CSVSGTFNYGYTF. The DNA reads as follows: TGCAGCGTCAGCGGGACTTTCAACTATGGCTACACCTTC.